A single sample is the source of the 15 T cell receptor beta chains below, sequenced in a study of blood T cells in healthy people across ages. The second PCR ran about 6 to 12 cycles with a sample-barcoded 5' primer and J-beta primers. TCRdb re-derived calls from the 5' RACE reads in MiXCR, one entry per CDR3 protein. Counted here are roughly 1,100,000 distinct CDR3 sequences, approximately 26% occurring once; the ten biggest clones make up approximately 0.7%. Another study also made use of these data, one on T cells of mothers and their children.

The sample taken for sequencing was blood. Every receptor here comes from a girl aged 2-10 years in good health.

In this sample, this clonotype turned up a few times. The chain couples TRBV24-1 to TRBJ2-1; D remains ambiguous. Germline values: CDR1 KGHDR, CDR2 SFDVKD. Trimming stripped 4 bases from V and 4 bases from J, with 4 bases between. This CDR3 is 12 amino acids long. CDR3 loop: CATSEFYNEQFF. CDR3 DNA sequence: TGTGCCACCAGTGAATTTTACAATGAGCAGTTCTTC.

The chain carries TRBV12-5 and TRBJ1-5; 9 bases map to TRBD1. Germline CDR1 reads LGHNT; CDR2 reads FRNRAP. The CDR3 length is 14 residues. The trim removed 4 bases at V and 9 bases at J, leaving 7 bases unmatched. This CDR3 reads CASGWGQGLRPQHF. Written as DNA, the CDR3 is TGTGCTAGTGGTTGGGGACAGGGACTACGGCCCCAGCATTTT.

This rearrangement joins TRBV29-1 to TRBJ2-7; D is unclear. This CDR3 contains 13 residues. The V gene lost 6 bases and the J gene lost 3 bases, with 15 bases spanning the gap. Germline CDR1 and CDR2: SQVTM and ANQGSEA. CDR3 coding DNA: TGCAGCGTCAACTTATTAGAGGACTACGAGCAGTACTTC. It encodes CSVNLLEDYEQYF.

Here the CDR3 DNA reads TGTGCCATCAGTTCCCGACAGGGGCTTTCCTACGAGCAGTACTTC. As protein: CAISSRQGLSYEQYF. This chain uses TRBV10-3 with TRBJ2-7; 8 positions agree with TRBD1. Germline lookup yields CDR1 ENHRY and CDR2 SYGVKD. The CDR3 totals 15 residues. Trimming cost V 5 bases and J 1 base; bases outside gene matches: 7.

The table lists this clonotype with a few counts. This sequence joins TRBV7-9 and TRBJ2-3; no clear D. V was trimmed by 5 bases and J by 2 bases, leaving 14 bases between them. This CDR3 is 15 amino acids long. In germline, CDR1 is SEHNR, CDR2 FQNEAQ (reference sequence). CDR3 region: CASSLLQQTTDTQYF. The DNA of the CDR3 is TGTGCCAGCAGCCTTTTACAGCAAACCACAGATACGCAGTATTTT.

This clonotype was seen a few times. The chain recombines TRBV5-1 with TRBJ2-5; 7 nucleotides match TRBD1. The J call may not be correct, given that the DNA end is closer to TRBJ2-1. The CDR3 is made up of 15 amino acids. Looked up from germline, CDR1 is SGHRS and CDR2 is YFSETQ. The CDR3 DNA sequence: TGCGCCAGCAGCTCTTCCGCAAGACAGGGCAATGAGCAGTTCTTC. Amino acid sequence: CASSSSARQGNEQFF.

This clonotype came up a few times. The chain's CDR3 is CASRTPSGIIYNEQFF. CDR3 in DNA: TGTGCCAGCCGGACTCCAAGCGGGATCATTTACAATGAGCAGTTCTTC. This rearrangement joins TRBV28 to TRBJ2-1; 7 bases are a match to TRBD2. Germline CDR1 MDHEN, CDR2 SYDVKM. This CDR3 comprises 16 residues. With 8 bases clipped from V and 4 bases from J, the junction kept 14 bases outside the gene matches.

The rearrangement links TRBV5-1 to TRBJ2-1; 7 bases fit TRBD1. The germline V gene has CDR1 SGHRS and CDR2 YFSETQ. The V gene end was trimmed by 4 bases and the J gene end by 0 bases; junction bases not matched to a gene: 7. CDR3 length: 16 amino acids. The DNA for the CDR3 is TGCGCCAGCAGCCCAAGACAGGGTAGCTCCTACAATGAGCAGTTCTTC. Amino acid sequence: CASSPRQGSSYNEQFF.

This clonotype was counted only a few times. This chain uses TRBV4-3 with TRBJ1-1, with a possible D match to TRBD1 (5 bases). With 0 bases removed from V and 2 bases from J, the gap between germline ends came to 13 bases. In germline, CDR1 is LGHNA, CDR2 YSLEER. The length of the CDR3 is 16 residues. The CDR3 region is CASSQDRDLVNTEAFF. The CDR3 DNA is TGCGCCAGCAGCCAAGACCGGGACCTGGTAAACACTGAAGCTTTCTTT.

This sequence joins TRBV15 and TRBJ2-7; 9 bases are a match to TRBD1. V was clipped by 3 bases and J by 2 bases; unmatched bases: 2. There are 14 residues in the CDR3. Germline V CDR1 and CDR2: LNHNV, YYDKDF (reference sequence). CDR3 in DNA: TGTGCCACCAGCAGGGACAGGGGACCCTACGAGCAGTACTTC. Translating it yields CATSRDRGPYEQYF.

V and J are TRBV29-1 and TRBJ2-1, with unresolved D. Trimming pared 3 bases from V and 6 bases from J, leaving 12 bases between. This CDR3 has 13 residues. Germline CDR1 is SQVTM and CDR2 is ANQGSEA. CDR3 region: CSVDQRARNEQFF. The CDR3 nucleotides read TGCAGCGTTGACCAAAGGGCCCGCAATGAGCAGTTCTTC.

This clonotype occurred a few times. The CDR3 sequence: CATSRAGGKLFF. As DNA, the CDR3 is TGTGCCACCAGCAGGGCGGGTGGAAAACTGTTTTTT. The chain employs TRBV15 and TRBJ1-4; D not certain. The CDR3 runs 12 residues. The germline V gene has CDR1 LNHNV and CDR2 YYDKDF (reference sequence). V lost 3 bases and J lost 10, with 9 bases in between.

The rearrangement links TRBV29-1 to TRBJ2-1; D not resolved. V was pared by 7 bases and J by 5 bases, with 18 bases between. Germline V gene lookup returns CDR1 SQVTM and CDR2 ANQGSEA. The CDR3 sequence is 14 residues long. The CDR3 nucleotides read TGCAGCGCCGTAATCAGTTTACTGGACAATGAGCAGTTCTTC. It encodes CSAVISLLDNEQFF.

This chain uses TRBV7-2 with TRBJ2-2; possibly TRBD1 for D (6 bases). Germline V CDR1 and CDR2: SGHTA, FQGNSA. CDR3 length: 15 amino acids. Between the trimmed V and J ends, which lost 10 bases and 7 bases, there was a span of 22 bases. The CDR3 bases are TGTGCCACTAAGCCACCTGGTAGAGGGGGCGGGGAGCTGTTTTTT. Its protein product is CATKPPGRGGGELFF.

In this sample, this clonotype turned up a few times. The rearrangement uses TRBV12-3 or TRBV12-4 and TRBJ2-7; no clear D gene. The CDR3 length is 12 residues. V dropped 6 bases and J dropped 2 bases, with 8 bases sitting between them. In DNA, the CDR3 is TGTGCCAGCAGAACAGAGACCTACGAGCAGTACTTC. As protein: CASRTETYEQYF.